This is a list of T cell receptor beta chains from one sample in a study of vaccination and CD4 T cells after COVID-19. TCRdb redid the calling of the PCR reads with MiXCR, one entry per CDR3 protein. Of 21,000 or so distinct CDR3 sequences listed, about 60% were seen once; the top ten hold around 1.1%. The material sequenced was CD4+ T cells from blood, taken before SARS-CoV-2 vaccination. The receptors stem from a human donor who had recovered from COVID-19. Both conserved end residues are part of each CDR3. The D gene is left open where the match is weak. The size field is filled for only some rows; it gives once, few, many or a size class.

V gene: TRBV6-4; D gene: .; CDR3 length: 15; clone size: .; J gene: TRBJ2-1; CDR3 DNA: TGTGCCAGCAGTGACTCGGCGGGCTCCTACAATGAGCAGTTCTTC; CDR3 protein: CASSDSAGSYNEQFF
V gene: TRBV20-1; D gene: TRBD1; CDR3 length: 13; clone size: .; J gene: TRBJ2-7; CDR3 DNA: TGCAGTGCTAGACCGGACAGGGACTACGAGCAGTACTTC; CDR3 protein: CSARPDRDYEQYF
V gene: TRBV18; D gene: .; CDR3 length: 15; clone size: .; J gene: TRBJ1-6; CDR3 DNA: TGTGCCAGCTCACCACCGGGACTCTATAATTCACCCCTCCACTTT; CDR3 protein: CASSPPGLYNSPLHF
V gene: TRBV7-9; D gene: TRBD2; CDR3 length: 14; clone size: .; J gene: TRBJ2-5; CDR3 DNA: TGTGCCAGCAGCTTCCCGGGACTAGCGGAGACCCAGTACTTC; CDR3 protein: CASSFPGLAETQYF
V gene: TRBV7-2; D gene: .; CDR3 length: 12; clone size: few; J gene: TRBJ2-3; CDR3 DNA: TGTGCCAGCAGCGAAATCACAGATACGCAGTATTTT; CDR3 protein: CASSEITDTQYF
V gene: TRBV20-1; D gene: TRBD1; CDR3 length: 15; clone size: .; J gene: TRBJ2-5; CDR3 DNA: TGCAGTGCTGGACAGGGAGATCGGTCGGCGGAGACCCAGTACTTC; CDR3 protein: CSAGQGDRSAETQYF
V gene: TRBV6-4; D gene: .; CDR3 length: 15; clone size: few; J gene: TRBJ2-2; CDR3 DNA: TGTGCCAGCAGTCCACACCCAGAGAACACCGGGGAGCTGTTTTTT; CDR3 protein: CASSPHPENTGELFF
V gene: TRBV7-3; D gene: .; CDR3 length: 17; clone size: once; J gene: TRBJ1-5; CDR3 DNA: TGTGCCAGCAGCTGCGGAGGGACGCAATATAGCAATCAGCCCCAGCATTTT; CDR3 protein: CASSCGGTQYSNQPQHF
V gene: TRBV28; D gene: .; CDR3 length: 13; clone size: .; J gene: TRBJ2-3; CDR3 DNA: TGTGCCAGCAGCGGAGGGACCGTGGATACGCAGTATTTT; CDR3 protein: CASSGGTVDTQYF
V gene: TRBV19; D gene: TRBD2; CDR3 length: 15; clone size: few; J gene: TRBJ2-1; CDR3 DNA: TGTGCCAGTAGTCGGACTAGCGGGACTTTGAATGAGCAGTTCTTC; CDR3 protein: CASSRTSGTLNEQFF
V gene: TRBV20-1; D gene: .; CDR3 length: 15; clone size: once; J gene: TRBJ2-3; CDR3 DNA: TGCAGTGCTAGAAACGACCAGGGGAGGCAAGATACGCAGTATTTT; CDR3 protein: CSARNDQGRQDTQYF
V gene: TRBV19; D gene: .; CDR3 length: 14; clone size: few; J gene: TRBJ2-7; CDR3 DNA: TGTGCCAGTAGCGAGCCGGGACTTGCCTACGAGCAGTACTTC; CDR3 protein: CASSEPGLAYEQYF
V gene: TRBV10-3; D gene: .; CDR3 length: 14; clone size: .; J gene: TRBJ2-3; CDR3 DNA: TGTGCCATCAGCGGCGGACTGGGCACAGATACGCAGTATTTT; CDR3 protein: CAISGGLGTDTQYF
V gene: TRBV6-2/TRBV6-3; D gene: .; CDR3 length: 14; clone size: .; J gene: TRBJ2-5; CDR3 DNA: TGTGCCAGCACACCCAGGGGTCGCCAAGAGACCCAGTACTTC; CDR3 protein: CASTPRGRQETQYF
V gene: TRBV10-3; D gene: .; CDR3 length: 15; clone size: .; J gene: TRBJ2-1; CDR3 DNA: TGTGCCATCGGACTCCGGGCCTACGGGTATGTTGAGCAGTTCTTC; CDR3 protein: CAIGLRAYGYVEQFF
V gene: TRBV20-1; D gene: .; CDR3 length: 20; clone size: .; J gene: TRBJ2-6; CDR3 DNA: TGCAGTGCTAGTATGCGCGTACGCCCACATGAGTCATCTGGGGCCAACGTCCTGACTTTC; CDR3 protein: CSASMRVRPHESSGANVLTF
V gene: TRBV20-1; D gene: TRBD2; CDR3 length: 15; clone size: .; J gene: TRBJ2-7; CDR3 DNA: TGCAGTGCTATAAAAGGACTAGCGGGGAGCTACGAGCAGTACTTC; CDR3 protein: CSAIKGLAGSYEQYF
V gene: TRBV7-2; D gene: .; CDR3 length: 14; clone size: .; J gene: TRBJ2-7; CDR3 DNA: TGTGCCAGCAGCCTGAAGCTCCATTCCTACGAGCAGTACTTC; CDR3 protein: CASSLKLHSYEQYF
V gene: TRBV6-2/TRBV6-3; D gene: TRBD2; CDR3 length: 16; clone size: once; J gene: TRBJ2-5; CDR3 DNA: TGTGCCAGCAGTTACTCCTTAGCGGGAGTAGGAGAGACCCAGTACTTC; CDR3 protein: CASSYSLAGVGETQYF
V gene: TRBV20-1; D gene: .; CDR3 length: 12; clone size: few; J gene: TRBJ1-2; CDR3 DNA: TGCAGTGCTAGCGAGAGGAACTATGGCTACACCTTC; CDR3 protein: CSASERNYGYTF
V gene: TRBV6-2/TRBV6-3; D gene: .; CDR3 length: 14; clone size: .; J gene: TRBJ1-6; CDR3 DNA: TGTGCCAGCACCTACTTCGGCTATAATTCACCCCTCCACTTT; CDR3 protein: CASTYFGYNSPLHF
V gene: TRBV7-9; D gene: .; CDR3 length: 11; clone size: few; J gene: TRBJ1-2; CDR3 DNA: TGTGCCAGCACCGAGTGGGAAGGCTACACCTTC; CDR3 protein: CASTEWEGYTF
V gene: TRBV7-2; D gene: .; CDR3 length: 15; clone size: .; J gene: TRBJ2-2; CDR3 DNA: TGTGCCAGCAGCTTAGATCGTCCGAACACCGGGGAGCTGTTTTTT; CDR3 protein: CASSLDRPNTGELFF
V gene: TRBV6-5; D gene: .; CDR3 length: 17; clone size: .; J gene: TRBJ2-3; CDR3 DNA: TGTGCCAGCAGTTACAAAGGAGGCCAGTACGACACAGATACGCAGTATTTT; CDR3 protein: CASSYKGGQYDTDTQYF
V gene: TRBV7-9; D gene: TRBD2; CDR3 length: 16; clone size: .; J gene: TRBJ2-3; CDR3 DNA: TGTGCCAGCAGCTACCCCTCGGGGGGGGGCACAGATACGCAGTATTTT; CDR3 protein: CASSYPSGGGTDTQYF
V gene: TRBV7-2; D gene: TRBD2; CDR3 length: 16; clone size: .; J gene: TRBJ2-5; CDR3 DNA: TGTGCCAGCAGCTTCGAGAGCGGGAGGGCAACTGAGACCCAGTACTTC; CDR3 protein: CASSFESGRATETQYF
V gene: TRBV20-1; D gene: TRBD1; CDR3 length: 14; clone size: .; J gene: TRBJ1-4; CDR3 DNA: TGCAGTGCTCCTAAACAGGGGCTTAATGAAAAACTGTTTTTT; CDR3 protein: CSAPKQGLNEKLFF
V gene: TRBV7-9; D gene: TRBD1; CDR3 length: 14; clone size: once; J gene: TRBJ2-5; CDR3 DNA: TGTGCCAGCAGCCTCGTGACAGGGCAAGAGACCCAGTACTTC; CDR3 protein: CASSLVTGQETQYF
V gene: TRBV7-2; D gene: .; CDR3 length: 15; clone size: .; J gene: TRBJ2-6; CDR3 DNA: TGTGCCAGCAGACAAAGGGATTCTGGGGCCAACGTCCTGACTTTC; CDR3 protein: CASRQRDSGANVLTF
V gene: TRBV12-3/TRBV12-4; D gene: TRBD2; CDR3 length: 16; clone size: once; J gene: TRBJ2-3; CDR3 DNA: TGTGCCAGCAGCCGGAGGATGACTAGCGGCACAGATACGCAGTATTTT; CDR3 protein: CASSRRMTSGTDTQYF
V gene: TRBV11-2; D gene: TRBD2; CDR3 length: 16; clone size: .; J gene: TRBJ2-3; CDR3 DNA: TGTGCCAGCAGCTTACTAGCGGCTGGAGGCGTAGATACGCAGTATTTT; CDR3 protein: CASSLLAAGGVDTQYF
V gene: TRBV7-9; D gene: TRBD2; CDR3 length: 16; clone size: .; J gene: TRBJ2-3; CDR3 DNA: TGTGCCAGCACCTCGGGACTAGCGCCTAGCACAGATACGCAGTATTTT; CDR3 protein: CASTSGLAPSTDTQYF
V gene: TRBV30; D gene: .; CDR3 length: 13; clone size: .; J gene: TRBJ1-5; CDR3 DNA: TGTGCCTGGAGCTCACAAGGCAATCAGCCCCAGCATTTT; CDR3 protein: CAWSSQGNQPQHF
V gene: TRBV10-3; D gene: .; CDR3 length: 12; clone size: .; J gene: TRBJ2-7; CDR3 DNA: TGTGCCATCAGCGTACAGGGCGACGAGCAGTACTTC; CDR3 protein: CAISVQGDEQYF
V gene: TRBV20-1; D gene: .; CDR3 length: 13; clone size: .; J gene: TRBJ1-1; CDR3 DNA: TGCAGTGCTAGGCGGGGGGTCACCACTGAAGCTTTCTTT; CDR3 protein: CSARRGVTTEAFF
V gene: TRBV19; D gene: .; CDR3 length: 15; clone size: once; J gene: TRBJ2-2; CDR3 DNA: TGTGCCAGCAGCCGACCAGGACAGAACACCGGGGAGCTGTTTTTT; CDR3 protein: CASSRPGQNTGELFF
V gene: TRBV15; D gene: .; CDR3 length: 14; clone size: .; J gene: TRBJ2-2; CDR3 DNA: TGTGCCACCAGTCACCTAGGAGGTTCCGGGGAGCTGTTTTTT; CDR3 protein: CATSHLGGSGELFF
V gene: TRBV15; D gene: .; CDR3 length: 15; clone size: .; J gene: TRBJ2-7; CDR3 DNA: TGTGCCACCAGCAGAGATCCGGGAGTGGTATACGAGCAGTACTTC; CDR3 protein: CATSRDPGVVYEQYF
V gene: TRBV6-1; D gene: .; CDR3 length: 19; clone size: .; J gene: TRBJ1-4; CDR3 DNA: TGTGCCAGCAGTGACCCCCCCCCTGAAGGCAGGGTTAGTGGTGAAAAACTGTTTTTT; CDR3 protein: CASSDPPPEGRVSGEKLFF
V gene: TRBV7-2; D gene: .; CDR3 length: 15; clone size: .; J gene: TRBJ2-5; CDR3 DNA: TGTGCCAGCAGCTTAGTAACCAGGGGCCATGCGACCCAGTACTTC; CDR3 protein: CASSLVTRGHATQYF
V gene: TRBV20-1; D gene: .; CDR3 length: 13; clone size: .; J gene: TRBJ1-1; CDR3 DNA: TGCAGTGCTAGAGAGGGGGCGGACACTGAAGCTTTCTTT; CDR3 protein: CSAREGADTEAFF
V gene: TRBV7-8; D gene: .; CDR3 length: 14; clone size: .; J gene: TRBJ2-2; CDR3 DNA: TGTGCCAGCAGCTTTAGCACTTACACCGGGGAGCTGTTTTTT; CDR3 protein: CASSFSTYTGELFF
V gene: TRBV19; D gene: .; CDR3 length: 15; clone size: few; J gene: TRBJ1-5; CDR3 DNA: TGTGCCAGTAGTTTACAGGGATTGTACAATCAGCCCCAGCATTTT; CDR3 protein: CASSLQGLYNQPQHF